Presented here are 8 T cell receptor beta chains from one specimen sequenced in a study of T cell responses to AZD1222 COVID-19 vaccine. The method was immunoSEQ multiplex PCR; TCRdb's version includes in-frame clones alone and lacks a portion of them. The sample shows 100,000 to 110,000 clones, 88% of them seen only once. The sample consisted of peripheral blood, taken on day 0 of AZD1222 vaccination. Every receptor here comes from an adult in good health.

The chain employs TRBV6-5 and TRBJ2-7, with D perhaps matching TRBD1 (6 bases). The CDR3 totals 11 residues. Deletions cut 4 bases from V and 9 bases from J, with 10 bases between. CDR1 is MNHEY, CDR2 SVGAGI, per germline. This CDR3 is CASSSGQGQYF. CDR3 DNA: TGTGCCAGCAGTTCGGGACAAGGGCAGTACTTC.

CDR3 coding DNA: TGTGCCTGGAGCACGGATCAAGAGACCCAGTACTTC. This encodes CAWSTDQETQYF. V gene TRBV30 combines with J gene TRBJ2-5; D remains unclear. CDR3 length: 12 residues. Germline CDR1 reads GTSNPN; CDR2 reads SVGIG (reference sequence). The ends were cut back, 3 bases at V and 2 bases at J, with 7 bases in the middle.

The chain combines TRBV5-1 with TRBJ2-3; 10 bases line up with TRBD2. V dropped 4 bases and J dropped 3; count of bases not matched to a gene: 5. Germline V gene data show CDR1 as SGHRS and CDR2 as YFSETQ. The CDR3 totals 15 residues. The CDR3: CASSPASGSTDTQYF. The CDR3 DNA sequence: TGCGCCAGCAGCCCCGCTAGCGGGAGTACAGATACGCAGTATTTT.

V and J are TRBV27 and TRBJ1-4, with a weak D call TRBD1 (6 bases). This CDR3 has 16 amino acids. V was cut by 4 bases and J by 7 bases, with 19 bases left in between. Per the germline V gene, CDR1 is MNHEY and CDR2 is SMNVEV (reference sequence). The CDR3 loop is CASSWNSGASFEKLFF. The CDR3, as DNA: TGTGCCAGCAGTTGGAACTCAGGGGCGAGCTTTGAAAAACTGTTTTTT.

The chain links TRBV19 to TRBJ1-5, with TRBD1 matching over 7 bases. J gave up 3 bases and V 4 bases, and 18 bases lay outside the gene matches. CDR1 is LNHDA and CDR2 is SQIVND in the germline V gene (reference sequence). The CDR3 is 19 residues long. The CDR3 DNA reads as TGTGCCAGTAGTACCTATAGCCTTGTGGGAGGGGGCTCCAATCAGCCCCAGCATTTT. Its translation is CASSTYSLVGGGSNQPQHF.

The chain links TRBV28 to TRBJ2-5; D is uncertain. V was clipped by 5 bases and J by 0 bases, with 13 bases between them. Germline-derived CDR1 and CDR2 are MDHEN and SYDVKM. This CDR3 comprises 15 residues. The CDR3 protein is CASSTPRAYQETQYF. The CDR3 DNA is TGTGCCAGCAGTACCCCCCGGGCGTACCAAGAGACCCAGTACTTC.

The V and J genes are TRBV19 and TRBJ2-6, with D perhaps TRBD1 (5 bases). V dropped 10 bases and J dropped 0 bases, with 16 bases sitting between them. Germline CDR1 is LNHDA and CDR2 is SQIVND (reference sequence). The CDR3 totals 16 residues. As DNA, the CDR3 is TGTGCCACTATGGGGCCCGGCCCCTCTGGGGCCAACGTCCTGACTTTC. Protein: CATMGPGPSGANVLTF.

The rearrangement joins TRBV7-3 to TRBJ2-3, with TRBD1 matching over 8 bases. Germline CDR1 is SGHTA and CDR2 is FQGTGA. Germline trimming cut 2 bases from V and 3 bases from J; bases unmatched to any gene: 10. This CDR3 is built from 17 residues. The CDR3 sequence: CASSLYPPGQATDTQYF. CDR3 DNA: TGTGCCAGCAGCTTATACCCGCCGGGACAGGCAACAGATACGCAGTATTTT. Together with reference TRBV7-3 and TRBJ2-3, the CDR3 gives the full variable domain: GAGVSQTPSNKVTEKGKYVELRCDPISGHTALYWYRQSLGQGPEFLIYFQGTGAADDSGLPNDRFFAVRPEGSVSTLKIQRTERGDSAVYLCASSLYPPGQATDTQYFGPGTRLTVL.